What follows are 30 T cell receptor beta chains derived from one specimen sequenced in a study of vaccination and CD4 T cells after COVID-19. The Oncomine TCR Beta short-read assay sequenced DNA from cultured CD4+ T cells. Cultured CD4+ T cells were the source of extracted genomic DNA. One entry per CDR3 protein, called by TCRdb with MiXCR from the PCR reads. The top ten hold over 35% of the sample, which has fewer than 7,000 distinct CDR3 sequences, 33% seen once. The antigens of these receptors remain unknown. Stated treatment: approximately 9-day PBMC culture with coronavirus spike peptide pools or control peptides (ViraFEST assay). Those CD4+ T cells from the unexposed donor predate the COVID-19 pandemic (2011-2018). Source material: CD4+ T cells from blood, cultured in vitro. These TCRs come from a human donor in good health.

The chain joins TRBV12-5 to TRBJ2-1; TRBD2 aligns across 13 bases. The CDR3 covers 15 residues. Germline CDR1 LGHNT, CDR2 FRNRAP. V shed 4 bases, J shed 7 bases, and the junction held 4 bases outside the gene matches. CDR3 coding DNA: TGTGCTAGTGGTTCGGGACTAGCGGGAACAAATGAGCAGTTCTTC. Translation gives CASGSGLAGTNEQFF.

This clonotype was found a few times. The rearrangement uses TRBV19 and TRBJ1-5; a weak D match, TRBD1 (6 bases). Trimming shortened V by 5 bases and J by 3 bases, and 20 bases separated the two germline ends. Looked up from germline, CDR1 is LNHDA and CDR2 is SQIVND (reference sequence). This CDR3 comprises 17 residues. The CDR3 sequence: CASSPREAGVLNQPQHF. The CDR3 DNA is TGTGCCAGTAGTCCCCGGGAAGCAGGGGTCCTCAATCAGCCCCAGCATTTT. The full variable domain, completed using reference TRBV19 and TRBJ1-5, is DGGITQSPKYLFRKEGQNVTLSCEQNLNHDAMYWYRQDPGQGLRLIYYSQIVNDFQKGDIAEGYSVSREKKESFPLTVTSAQKNPTAFYLCASSPREAGVLNQPQHFGDGTRLSIL.

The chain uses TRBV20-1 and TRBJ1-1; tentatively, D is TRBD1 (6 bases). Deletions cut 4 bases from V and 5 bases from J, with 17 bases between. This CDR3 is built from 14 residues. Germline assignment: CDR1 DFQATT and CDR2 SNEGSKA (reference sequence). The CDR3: CSAKDSGTWTEAFF. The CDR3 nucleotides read TGCAGTGCTAAAGATTCCGGGACATGGACTGAAGCTTTCTTT.

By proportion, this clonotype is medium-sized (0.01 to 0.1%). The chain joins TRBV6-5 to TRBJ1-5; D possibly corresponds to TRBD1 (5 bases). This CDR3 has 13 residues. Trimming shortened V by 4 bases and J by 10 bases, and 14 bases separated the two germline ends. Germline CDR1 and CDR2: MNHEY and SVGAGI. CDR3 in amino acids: CASSWGGEAPQHF. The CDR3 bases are TGTGCCAGCAGTTGGGGGGGGGAGGCCCCCCAGCATTTT.

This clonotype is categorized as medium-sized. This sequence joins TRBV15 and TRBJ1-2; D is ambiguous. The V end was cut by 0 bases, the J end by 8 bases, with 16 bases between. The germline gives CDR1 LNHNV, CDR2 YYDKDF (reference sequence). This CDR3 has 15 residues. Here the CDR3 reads CATSRESRSEGGYTF. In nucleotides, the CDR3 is TGTGCCACCAGCAGAGAATCGCGGTCAGAAGGAGGCTACACCTTC.

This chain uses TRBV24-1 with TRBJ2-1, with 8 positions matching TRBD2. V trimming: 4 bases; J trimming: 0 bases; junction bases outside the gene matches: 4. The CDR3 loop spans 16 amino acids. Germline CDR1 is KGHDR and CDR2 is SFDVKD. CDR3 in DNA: TGTGCCACCAGTGAAACTAGCGGACGCTCCTACAATGAGCAGTTCTTC. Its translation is CATSETSGRSYNEQFF.

CDR3 DNA sequence: TGTGCCAGCAGCTTAGCGTCGGGACACAAGGTCGAGCAGTACTTC. This sequence encodes CASSLASGHKVEQYF. The chain combines TRBV7-2 with TRBJ2-7; tentative D call: TRBD1 (6 bases). This CDR3 comprises 15 residues. Trimming pared 0 bases from V and 6 bases from J, leaving 15 bases between. Germline V gene lookup returns CDR1 SGHTA and CDR2 FQGNSA.

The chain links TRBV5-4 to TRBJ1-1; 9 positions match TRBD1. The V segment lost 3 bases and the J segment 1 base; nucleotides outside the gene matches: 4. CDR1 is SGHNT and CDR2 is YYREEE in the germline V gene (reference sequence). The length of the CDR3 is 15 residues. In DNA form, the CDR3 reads TGTGCCAGCAGCTCCGCGGGACAGGGGAACACTGAAGCTTTCTTT. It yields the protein CASSSAGQGNTEAFF.

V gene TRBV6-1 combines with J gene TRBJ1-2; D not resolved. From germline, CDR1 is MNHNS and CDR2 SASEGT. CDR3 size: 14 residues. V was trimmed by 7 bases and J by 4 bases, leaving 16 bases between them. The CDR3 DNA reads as TGTGCCAGCACCGAGACGCTAGGGCCCTATGGCTACACCTTC. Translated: CASTETLGPYGYTF.

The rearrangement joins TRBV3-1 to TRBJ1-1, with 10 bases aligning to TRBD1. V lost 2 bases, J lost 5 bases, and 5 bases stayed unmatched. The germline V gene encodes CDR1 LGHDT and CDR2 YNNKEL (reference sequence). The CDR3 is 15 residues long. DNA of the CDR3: TGTGCCAGCAGCCAACGGGGACAGGGGAATACTGAAGCTTTCTTT. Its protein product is CASSQRGQGNTEAFF.

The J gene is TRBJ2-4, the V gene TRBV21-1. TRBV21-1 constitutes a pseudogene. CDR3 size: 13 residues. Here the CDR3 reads CASVGKAKNIQYF. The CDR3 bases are TGTGCCAGCGTTGGTAAAGCCAAAAACATTCAGTACTTC.

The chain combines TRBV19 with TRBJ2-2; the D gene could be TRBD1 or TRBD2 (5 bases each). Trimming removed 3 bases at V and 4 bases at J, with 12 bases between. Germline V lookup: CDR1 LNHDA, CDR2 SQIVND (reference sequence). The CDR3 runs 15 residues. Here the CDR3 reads CASSMTGTGTGELFF. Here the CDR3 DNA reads TGTGCCAGTAGTATGACGGGAACAGGCACCGGGGAGCTGTTTTTT.

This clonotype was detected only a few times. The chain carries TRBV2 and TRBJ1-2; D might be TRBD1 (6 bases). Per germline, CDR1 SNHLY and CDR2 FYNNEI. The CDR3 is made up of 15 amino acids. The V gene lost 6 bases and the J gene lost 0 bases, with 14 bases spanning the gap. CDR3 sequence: CASREQGPSNYGYTF. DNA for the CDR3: TGTGCCAGCAGAGAACAGGGCCCTTCTAACTATGGCTACACCTTC.

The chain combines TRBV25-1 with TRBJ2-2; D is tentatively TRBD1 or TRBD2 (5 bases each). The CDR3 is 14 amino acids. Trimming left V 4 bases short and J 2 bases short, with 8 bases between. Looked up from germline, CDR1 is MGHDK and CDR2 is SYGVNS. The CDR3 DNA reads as TGTGCCAGCAGTGCGGGACCAAACACCGGGGAGCTGTTTTTT. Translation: CASSAGPNTGELFF.

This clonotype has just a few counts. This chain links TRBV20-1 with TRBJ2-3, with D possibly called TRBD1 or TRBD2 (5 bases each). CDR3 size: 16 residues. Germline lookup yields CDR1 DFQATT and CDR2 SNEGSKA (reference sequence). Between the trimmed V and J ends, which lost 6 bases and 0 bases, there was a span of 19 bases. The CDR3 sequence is CSARRAGTLSTDTQYF. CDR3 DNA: TGCAGTGCAAGAAGGGCAGGGACCCTTAGCACAGATACGCAGTATTTT.

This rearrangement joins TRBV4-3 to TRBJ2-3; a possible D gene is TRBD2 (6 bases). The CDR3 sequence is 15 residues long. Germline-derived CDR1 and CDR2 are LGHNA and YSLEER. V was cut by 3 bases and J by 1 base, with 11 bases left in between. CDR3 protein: CASSHQREGTDTQYF. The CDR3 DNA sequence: TGCGCCAGCAGCCATCAAAGGGAGGGCACAGATACGCAGTATTTT.

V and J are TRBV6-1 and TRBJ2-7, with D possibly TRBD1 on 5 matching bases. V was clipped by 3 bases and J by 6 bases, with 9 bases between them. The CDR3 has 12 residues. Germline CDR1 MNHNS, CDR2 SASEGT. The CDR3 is CASSDRVGEQYF. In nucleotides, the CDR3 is TGTGCCAGCAGTGACAGGGTTGGCGAGCAGTACTTC.

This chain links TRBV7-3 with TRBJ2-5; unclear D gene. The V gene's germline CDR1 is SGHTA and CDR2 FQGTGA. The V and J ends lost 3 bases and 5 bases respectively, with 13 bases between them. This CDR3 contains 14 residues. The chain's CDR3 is CASSFGSLEETQYF. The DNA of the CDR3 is TGTGCCAGCAGCTTTGGCTCCTTGGAGGAGACCCAGTACTTC.

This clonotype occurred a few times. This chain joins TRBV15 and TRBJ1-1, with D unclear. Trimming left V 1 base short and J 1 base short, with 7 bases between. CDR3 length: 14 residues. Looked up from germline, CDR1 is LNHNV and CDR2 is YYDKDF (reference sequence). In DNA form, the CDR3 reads TGTGCCACCAGCAGAGTAAGAGCGAACACTGAAGCTTTCTTT. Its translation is CATSRVRANTEAFF.

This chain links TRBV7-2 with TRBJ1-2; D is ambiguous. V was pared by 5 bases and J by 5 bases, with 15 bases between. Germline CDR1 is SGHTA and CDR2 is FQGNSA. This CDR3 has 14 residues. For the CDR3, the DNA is TGTGCCAGCAGCGTATATGTGGCAGGTTATGGCTACACCTTC. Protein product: CASSVYVAGYGYTF.

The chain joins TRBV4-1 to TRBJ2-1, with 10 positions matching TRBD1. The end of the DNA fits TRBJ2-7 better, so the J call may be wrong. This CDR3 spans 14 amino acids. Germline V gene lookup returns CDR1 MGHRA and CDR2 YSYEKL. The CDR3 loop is CASSFRDRGYEQYF. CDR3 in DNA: TGCGCCAGCAGCTTCCGGGACAGGGGTTACGAGCAGTACTTC.

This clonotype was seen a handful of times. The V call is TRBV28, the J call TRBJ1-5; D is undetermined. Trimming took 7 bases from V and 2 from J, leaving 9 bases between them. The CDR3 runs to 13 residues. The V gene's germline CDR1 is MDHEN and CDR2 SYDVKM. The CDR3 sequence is CASKGSGNQPQHF. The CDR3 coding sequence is TGTGCCAGCAAGGGTTCTGGCAATCAGCCCCAGCATTTT.

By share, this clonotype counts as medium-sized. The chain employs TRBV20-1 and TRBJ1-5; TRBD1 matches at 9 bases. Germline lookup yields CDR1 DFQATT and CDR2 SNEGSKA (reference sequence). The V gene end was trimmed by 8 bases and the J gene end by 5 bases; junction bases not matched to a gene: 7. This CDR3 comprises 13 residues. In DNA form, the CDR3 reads TGCAGTTCCAGGACAGGGGCGGATCAGCCCCAGCATTTT. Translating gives CSSRTGADQPQHF.

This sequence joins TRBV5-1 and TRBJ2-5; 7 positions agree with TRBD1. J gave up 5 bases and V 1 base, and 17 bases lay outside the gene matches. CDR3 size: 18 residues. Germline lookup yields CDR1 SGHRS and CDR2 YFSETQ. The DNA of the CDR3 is TGCGCCAGCAGCTTGTATCTATCCAGGGGGAAGGTGGGGGAGACCCAGTACTTC. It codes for CASSLYLSRGKVGETQYF.

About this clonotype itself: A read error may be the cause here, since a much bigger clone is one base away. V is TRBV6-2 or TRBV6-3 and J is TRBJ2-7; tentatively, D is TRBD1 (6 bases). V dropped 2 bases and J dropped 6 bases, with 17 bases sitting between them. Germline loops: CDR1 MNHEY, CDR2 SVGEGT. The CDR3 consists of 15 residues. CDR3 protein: CASSYAWDIVGEQYF. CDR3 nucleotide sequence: TGTGCCAGCAGTTACGCCTGGGACATAGTCGGCGAGCAGTACTTC.

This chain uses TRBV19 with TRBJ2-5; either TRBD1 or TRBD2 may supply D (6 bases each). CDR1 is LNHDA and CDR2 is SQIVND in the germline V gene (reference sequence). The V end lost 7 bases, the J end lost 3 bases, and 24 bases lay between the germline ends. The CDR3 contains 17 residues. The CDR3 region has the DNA TGTGCCAGTAACAACGGGGGCAGAACAAGAAGAGAAGAGACCCAGTACTTC. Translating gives CASNNGGRTRREETQYF.

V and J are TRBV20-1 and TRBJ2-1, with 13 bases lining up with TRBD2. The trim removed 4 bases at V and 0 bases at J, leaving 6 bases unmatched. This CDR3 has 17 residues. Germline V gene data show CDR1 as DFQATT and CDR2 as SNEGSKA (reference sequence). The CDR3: CSATAGLAGSSYNEQFF. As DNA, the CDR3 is TGCAGTGCTACGGCGGGACTAGCGGGGAGCTCCTACAATGAGCAGTTCTTC.

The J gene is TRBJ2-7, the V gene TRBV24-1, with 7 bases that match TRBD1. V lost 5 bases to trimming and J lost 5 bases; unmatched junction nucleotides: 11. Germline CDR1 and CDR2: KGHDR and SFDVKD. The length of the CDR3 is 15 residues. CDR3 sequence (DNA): TGTGCCACCAGTGCCCTTGGGCAGGGGGACGACGAGCAGTACTTC. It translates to CATSALGQGDDEQYF.

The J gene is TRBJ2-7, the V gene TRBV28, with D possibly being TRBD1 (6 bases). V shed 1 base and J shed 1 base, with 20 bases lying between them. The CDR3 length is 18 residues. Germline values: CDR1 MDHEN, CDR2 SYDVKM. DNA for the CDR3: TGTGCCAGCAGTTTATCCCCCCGAACAGGGACCTATTCCTACGAGCAGTACTTC. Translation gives CASSLSPRTGTYSYEQYF.

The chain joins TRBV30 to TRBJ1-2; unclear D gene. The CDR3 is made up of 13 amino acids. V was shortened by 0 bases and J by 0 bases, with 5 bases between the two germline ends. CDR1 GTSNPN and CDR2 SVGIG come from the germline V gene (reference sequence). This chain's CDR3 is CAWSVEANYGYTF. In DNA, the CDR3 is TGTGCCTGGAGTGTAGAAGCTAACTATGGCTACACCTTC.